Below, one TCR beta chain is given with its context. Its specific antigen is unknown. Per-base quality was not reported, and no clone a single base away is much larger than it. TCRbeta CDR3 regions were amplified from genomic DNA by means of the immunoSEQ Assay, a bias-controlled multiplex PCR. For the original study's pipeline: The number of nucleated cells in each sample was estimated from the amplification of reference gene primers within the assay. Sequence reads were collapsed and filtered to measure the absolute abundance of every unique TCRbeta CDR3 rearrangement. For each sample, productive Simpson clonality was calculated as the square root of Simpson's diversity index over productive rearrangements. As stored in TCRdb, this immuneACCESS dataset retains in-frame rearrangements with V and J assigned. A fraction of the clones does not appear; measured against another copy, unresolved V genes explain less than half of the discrepancy, and the remainder lacks a known reason. The DNA gave D and trimming, while V, J and clone size come from that table. For this sample there are around 230,000 clones; 81% appear just once. 7.9% of the sample is held by the ten biggest clonotypes.

This specimen belongs to a study of blood T cell repertoires in COVID-19 (dated by TCRdb to 2018 to 2020). Regarding the complete study: Samples covering the acute and convalescent phases of COVID-19 were provided by collaborators in the United States, Italy and Spain. The material from the prospective study consisted of cDNA or gDNA derived from T cells, B-cell-depleted T cells, or PBMCs. The dataset comprised deeply sampled blood TCRbeta repertoires from subjects exposed to, actively infected with, or recovered from COVID-19. A freely available public database, intended as a resource for researchers studying the immune response to SARS-CoV-2, is where the repertoires were released. The samples were drawn from two sources: the first 160 participants of the ongoing ImmuneRACE study, and over 1,000 subjects contributed by 6 global collaborators. Nearly every sample came with metadata listing a de-identified subject ID, COVID-19 status, age in years and sex. Where HLA class I and class II types were available, the types were taken from metadata supplied by the sample provider, not from assay-based typing.

CDR1 and CDR2 (SGHTA, FQGNSA) derive from the germline V gene. The CDR3 spans 15 residues, from the cysteine through the phenylalanine. CDR3 DNA only is kept here, 45 bases in frame from base 1. Trimming removed 5 bases from V and 7 bases from J, leaving 18 bases between the germline ends. The research as a whole found: The quantity of clinical and demographic metadata differed by source and by participant and was supplied without curation.

Collaborating institutions collected whole blood in K2EDTA tubes following their own protocols. Collaborator samples were shipped for TCRbeta analysis as frozen whole blood, isolated PBMCs, or DNA extracted from either sample type. The chain couples TRBV7-2 to TRBJ1-5; possibly the D gene is TRBD1, per 6 matching bases. This receptor was obtained from a woman older than 75 with acute or convalescent COVID-19. Material: peripheral blood. The CDR3 is CASSDYRVQGQPQHF. The DNA sequence is as follows: TGTGCCAGCAGCGATTACAGGGTTCAAGGACAGCCCCAGCATTTT.